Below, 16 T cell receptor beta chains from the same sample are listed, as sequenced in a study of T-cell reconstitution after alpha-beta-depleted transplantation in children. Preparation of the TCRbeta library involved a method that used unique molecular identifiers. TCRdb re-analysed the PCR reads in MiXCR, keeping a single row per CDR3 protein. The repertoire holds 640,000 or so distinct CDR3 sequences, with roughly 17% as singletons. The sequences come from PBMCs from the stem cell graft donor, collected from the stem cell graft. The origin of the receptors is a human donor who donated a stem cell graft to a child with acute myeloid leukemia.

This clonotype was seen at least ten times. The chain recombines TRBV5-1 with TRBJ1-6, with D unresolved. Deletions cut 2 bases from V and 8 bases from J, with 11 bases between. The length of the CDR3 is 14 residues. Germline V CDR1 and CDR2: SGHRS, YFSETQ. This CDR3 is CASSFSREDSPLHF. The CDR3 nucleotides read TGCGCCAGCAGCTTTTCGAGGGAGGATTCACCCCTCCACTTT.

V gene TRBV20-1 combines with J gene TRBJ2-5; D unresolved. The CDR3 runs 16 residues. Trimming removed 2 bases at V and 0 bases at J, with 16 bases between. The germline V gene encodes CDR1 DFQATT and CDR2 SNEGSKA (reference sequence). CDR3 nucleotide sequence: TGCAGTGCTAGATCGGAGACCAGGAAGGACCAAGAGACCCAGTACTTC. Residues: CSARSETRKDQETQYF.

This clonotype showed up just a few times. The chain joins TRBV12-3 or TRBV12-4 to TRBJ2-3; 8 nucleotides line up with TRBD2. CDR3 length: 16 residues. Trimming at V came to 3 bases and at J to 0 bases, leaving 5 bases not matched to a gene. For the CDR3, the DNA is TGTGCCAGCAGTTTGGGACTAGGCCGGAGCACAGATACGCAGTATTTT. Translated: CASSLGLGRSTDTQYF.

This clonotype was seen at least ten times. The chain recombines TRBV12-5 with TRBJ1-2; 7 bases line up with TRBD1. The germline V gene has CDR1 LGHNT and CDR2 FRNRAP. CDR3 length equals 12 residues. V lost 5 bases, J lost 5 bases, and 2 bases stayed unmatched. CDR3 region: CASGHRGYGYTF. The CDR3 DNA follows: TGTGCTAGTGGTCACAGGGGTTATGGCTACACCTTC.

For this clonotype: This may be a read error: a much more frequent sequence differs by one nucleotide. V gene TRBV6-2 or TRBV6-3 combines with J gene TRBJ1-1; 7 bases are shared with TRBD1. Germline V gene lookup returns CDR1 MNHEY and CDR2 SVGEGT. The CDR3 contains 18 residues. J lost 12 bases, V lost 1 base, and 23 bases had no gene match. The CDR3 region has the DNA TGTGCCAGCAGTTACTTTGAGCGACAGGGAGAGGTTCCGCCGCTTACTTTCTTT. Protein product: CASSYFERQGEVPPLTFF.

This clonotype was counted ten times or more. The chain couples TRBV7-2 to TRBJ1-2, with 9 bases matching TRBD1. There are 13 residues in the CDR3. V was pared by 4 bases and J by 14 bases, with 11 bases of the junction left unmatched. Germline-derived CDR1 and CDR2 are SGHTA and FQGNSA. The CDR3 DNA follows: TGTGCCAGCAGCTCACGGGACAGGGCTTCGTTTACCTTC. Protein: CASSSRDRASFTF.

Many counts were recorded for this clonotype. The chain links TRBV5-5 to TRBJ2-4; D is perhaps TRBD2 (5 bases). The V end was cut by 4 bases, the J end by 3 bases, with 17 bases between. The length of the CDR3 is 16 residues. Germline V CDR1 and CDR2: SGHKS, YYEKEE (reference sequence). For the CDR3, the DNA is TGTGCCAGCAGCCCAGCATCAAATCGGGGCAAAAACATTCAGTACTTC. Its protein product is CASSPASNRGKNIQYF.

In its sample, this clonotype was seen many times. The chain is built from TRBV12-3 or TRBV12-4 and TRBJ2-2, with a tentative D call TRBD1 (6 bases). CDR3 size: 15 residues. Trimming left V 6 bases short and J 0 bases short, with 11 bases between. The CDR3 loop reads CASSLGTTNTGELFF. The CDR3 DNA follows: TGTGCCAGCAGCTTGGGGACAACGAACACCGGGGAGCTGTTTTTT.

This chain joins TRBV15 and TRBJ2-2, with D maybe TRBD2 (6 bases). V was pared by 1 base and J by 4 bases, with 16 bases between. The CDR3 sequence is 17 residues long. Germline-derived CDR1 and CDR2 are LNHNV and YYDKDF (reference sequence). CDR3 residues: CATSRGLIRDSTGELFF. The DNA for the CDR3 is TGTGCCACCAGCAGAGGTTTGATCCGGGACTCCACCGGGGAGCTGTTTTTT.

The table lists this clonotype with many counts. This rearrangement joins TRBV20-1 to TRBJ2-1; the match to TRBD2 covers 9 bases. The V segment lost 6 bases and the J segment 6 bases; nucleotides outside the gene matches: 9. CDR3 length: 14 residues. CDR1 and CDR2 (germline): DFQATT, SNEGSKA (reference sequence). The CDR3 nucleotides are TGCAGTGCCCGAAGCGGGGGGCCCCCCAATGAGCAGTTCTTC. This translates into CSARSGGPPNEQFF.

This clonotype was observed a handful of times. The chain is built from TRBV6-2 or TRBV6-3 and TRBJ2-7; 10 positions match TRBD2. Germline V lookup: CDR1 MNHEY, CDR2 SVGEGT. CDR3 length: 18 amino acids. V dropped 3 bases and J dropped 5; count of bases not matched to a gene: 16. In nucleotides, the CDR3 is TGTGCCAGCAGTTATCCGACTAGCGGGTCGAGGTACTACGACGAGCAGTACTTC. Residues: CASSYPTSGSRYYDEQYF.

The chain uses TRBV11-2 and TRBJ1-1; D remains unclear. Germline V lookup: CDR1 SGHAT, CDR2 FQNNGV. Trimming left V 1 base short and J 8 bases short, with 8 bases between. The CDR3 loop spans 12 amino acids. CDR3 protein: CASSLGILEAFF. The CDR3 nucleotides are TGTGCCAGCAGCTTAGGAATTTTAGAAGCTTTCTTT. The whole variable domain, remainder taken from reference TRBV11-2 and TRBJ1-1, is EAGVAQSPRYKIIEKRQSVAFWCNPISGHATLYWYQQILGQGPKLLIQFQNNGVVDDSQLPKDRFSAERLKGVDSTLKIQPAKLEDSAVYLCASSLGILEAFFGQGTRLTVV.

The CDR3 region is CASSLGETGHHGYTF. DNA for the CDR3: TGTGCCAGCAGTTTAGGGGAGACAGGGCATCATGGCTACACCTTC. V and J are TRBV12-3 or TRBV12-4 and TRBJ1-2; 7 bases fit TRBD1. CDR3 size: 15 residues. J lost 6 bases, V lost 1 base, and 8 bases had no gene match.

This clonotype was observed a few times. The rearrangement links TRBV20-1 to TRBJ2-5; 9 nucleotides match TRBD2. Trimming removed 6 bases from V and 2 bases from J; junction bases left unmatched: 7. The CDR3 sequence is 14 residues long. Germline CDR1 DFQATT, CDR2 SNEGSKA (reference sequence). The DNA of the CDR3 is TGCAGTGCCCGGACTAGCGTACTTCAAGAGACCCAGTACTTC. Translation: CSARTSVLQETQYF.

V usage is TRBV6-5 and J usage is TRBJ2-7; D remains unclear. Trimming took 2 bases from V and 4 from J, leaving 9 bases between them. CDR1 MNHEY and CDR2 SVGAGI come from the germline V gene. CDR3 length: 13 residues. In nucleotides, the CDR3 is TGTGCCAGCAGTTACGGCGTGGATTACGAGCAGTACGTC. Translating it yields CASSYGVDYEQYV.

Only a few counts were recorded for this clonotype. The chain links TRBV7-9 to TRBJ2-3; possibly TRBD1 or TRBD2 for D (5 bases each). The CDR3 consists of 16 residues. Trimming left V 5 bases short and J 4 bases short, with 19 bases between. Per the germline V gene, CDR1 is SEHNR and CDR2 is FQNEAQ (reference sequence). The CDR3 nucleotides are TGTGCCAGCAGCCCCCGGGATGAACTGGGGGCAGATACGCAGTATTTT. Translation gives CASSPRDELGADTQYF. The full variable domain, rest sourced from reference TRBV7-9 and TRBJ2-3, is DTGVSQNPRHKITKRGQNVTFRCDPISEHNRLYWYRQTLGQGPEFLTYFQNEAQLEKSRLLSDRFSAERPKGSFSTLEIQRTEQGDSAMYLCASSPRDELGADTQYFGPGTRLTVL.